This T cell receptor (beta chain) was identified in a study of shared clonotypes between healthy human individuals. Whole-study context: CD8 memory received one plate per donor, CD8 naive two, CD4 memory three and CD4 naive three. Findings and limits, study-wide: Sampling included only blood; tissue repertoires likely differ. Clonotype sharing across a few donors was observed for about 5.2% of naive CD4 clonotypes.

This CDR3 contains 14 residues. Per the germline V gene, CDR1 is SGHNT and CDR2 is YYREEE (reference sequence). Trimming stripped 4 bases from V and 4 bases from J, with 14 bases between. TCRdb's copy holds only in-frame clones and misses some; the assay was immunoSEQ multiplex PCR. Among roughly 1,500,000 clones listed, just under 99% were seen once. For this clone: Its matching antigen is unknown.

The sequencing sample was made of naive CD4+ T cells sorted from blood. Subset given: CD45RA+ positively selected. The sequence came from a man aged 25 to 45 in good health. The V call is TRBV5-4, the J call TRBJ2-5; no reliable D call. DNA for the CDR3: TGTGCCAGCAGCGTCCACCTTGATAGAGAGACCCAGTACTTC. Residues: CASSVHLDRETQYF.